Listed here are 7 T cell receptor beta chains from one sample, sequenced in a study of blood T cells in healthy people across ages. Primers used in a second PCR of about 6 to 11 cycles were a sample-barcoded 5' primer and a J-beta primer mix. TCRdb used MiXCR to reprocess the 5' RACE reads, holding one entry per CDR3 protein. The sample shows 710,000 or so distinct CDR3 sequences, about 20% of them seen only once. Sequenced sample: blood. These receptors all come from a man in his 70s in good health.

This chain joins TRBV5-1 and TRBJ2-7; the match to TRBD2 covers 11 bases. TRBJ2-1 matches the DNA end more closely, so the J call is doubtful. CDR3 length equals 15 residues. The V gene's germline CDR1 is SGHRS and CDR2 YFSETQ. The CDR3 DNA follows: TGCGCCAGCAGCTTTCGACTAGCGGGGCTCAATGAGCAGTTCTTC. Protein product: CASSFRLAGLNEQFF.

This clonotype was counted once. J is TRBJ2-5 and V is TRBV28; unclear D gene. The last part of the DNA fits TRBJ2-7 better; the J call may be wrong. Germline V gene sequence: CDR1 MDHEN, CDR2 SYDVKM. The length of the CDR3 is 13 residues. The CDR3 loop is CASSLRLPYEQYF. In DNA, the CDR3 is TGTGCCAGCAGTTTAAGACTCCCCTACGAGCAGTACTTC.

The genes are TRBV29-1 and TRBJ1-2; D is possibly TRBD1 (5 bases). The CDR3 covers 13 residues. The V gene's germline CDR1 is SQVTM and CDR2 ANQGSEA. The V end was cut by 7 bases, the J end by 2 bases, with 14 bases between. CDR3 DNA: TGCAGCGACAAGATGGACACGAACTATGGCTACACCTTC. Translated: CSDKMDTNYGYTF.

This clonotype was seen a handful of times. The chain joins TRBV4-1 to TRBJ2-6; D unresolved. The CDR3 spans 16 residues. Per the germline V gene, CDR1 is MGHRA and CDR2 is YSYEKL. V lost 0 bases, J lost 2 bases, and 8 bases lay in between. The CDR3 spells CASSQESRAGANVLTF. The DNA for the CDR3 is TGCGCCAGCAGCCAAGAAAGTAGGGCTGGGGCCAACGTCCTGACTTTC.

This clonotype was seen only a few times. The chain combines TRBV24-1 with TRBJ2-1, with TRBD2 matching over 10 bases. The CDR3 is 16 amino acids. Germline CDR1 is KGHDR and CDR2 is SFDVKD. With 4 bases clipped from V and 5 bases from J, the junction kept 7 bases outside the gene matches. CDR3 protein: CATSDPGTSAHNEQFF. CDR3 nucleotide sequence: TGTGCCACCAGTGACCCCGGGACTAGCGCACACAATGAGCAGTTCTTC.

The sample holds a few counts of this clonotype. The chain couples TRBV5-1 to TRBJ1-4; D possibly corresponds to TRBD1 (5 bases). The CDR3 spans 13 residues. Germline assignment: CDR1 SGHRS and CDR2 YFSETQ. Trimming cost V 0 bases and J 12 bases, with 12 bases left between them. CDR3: CASSLGLQGELFF. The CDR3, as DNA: TGCGCCAGCAGCTTGGGTCTCCAGGGAGAACTGTTTTTT.

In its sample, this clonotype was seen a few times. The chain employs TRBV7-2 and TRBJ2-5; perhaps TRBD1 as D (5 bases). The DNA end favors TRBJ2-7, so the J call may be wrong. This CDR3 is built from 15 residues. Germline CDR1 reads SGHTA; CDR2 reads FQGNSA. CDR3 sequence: CASSPFSQGSYEQYF. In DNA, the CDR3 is TGTGCCAGCAGCCCCTTTTCCCAGGGCTCCTACGAGCAGTACTTC.